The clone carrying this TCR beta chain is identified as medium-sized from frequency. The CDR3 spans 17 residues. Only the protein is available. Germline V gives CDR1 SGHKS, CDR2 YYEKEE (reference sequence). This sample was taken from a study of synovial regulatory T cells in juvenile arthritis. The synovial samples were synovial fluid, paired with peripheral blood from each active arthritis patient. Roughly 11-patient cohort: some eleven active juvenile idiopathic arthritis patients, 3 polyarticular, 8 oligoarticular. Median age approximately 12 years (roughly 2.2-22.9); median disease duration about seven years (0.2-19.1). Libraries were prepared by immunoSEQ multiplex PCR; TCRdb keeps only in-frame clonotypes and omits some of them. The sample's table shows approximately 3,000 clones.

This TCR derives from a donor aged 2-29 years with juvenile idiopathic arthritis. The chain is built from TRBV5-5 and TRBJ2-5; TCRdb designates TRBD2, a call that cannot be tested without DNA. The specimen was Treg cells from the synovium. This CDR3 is CASSLGEAGLAGVKGDF.